Listed below are T cell receptor beta chains from one sample, sequenced in a study of blood T cell repertoires in COVID-19. Sequencing used immunoSEQ multiplex PCR; TCRdb keeps in-frame clones, though not all of them. The sample yields about 77,000 clones, approximately 89% seen once. Input material: peripheral blood. These receptors were obtained from a woman aged 80 or over with acute or convalescent COVID-19. Both conserved end residues are part of each CDR3. D genes are given only for firm matches. Clone size, where shown, is once, few, many, or a class for clones that have expanded.

J gene,V gene,clone size,D gene,CDR3 DNA,CDR3 protein
TRBJ2-1,TRBV5-1,NA,TRBD2,TGCGCCAGCAGCTTGGGGAGCGGGGGGGCCCTCTCCTACAATGAGCAGTTCTTC,CASSLGSGGALSYNEQFF
TRBJ1-6,TRBV5-6,NA,NA,TGTGCCAGCAGCTTGGACACTCAGGGGAATTCACCCCTCCACTTT,CASSLDTQGNSPLHF
TRBJ1-1,TRBV10-3,NA,NA,TGTGCCATCAGCGTCTCCGATACCCGGGAAGCTTTCTTT,CAISVSDTREAFF
TRBJ1-2,TRBV9,NA,NA,TGTGCCAGCAGCGTAGGCAACTCCTACTATGGCTACACCTTC,CASSVGNSYYGYTF
TRBJ1-2,TRBV15,once,NA,TGTGCCACCAGCAGATCCTTAAAGGCGGCATTTGGCTACACCTTC,CATSRSLKAAFGYTF
TRBJ2-2,TRBV12-3/TRBV12-4,few,NA,TGTGCCAGCAGTCCCTTGTCCACCGGGGAGCTGTTTTTT,CASSPLSTGELFF
TRBJ2-1,TRBV25-1,NA,NA,TGTGCCAGCACTAGGACAGAAAATTTCAACAATGAGCAGTTCTTC,CASTRTENFNNEQFF
TRBJ2-2,TRBV7-3,NA,TRBD2,TGTGCCAGCTCCATAGCGGGAGCAGACACCGGGGAGCTGTTTTTT,CASSIAGADTGELFF
TRBJ2-3,TRBV15,once,TRBD2,TGTGCCACCAGCACCCGACTAGCGGGGAGGGCAGATACGCAGTATTTT,CATSTRLAGRADTQYF
TRBJ2-7,TRBV3-1/TRBV3-2,NA,TRBD1,TGTGCCAGCAGCCCCCGCCAAGACAGGGTAACAAACTTC,CASSPRQDRVTNF
TRBJ1-5,TRBV6-5,NA,NA,TGTGCCAGCAGCGTAGATCAGCCCCAGCATTTT,CASSVDQPQHF
TRBJ1-2,TRBV4-2,NA,TRBD1,TGTGCCAGCAGCGCTGTGGGACAGCACTATGGCTACACCTTC,CASSAVGQHYGYTF
TRBJ1-3,TRBV30,NA,TRBD1,TGTGCCTGGAGCCAAGGGACAGCCTCTGGAAACACCATATATTTT,CAWSQGTASGNTIYF
TRBJ2-3,TRBV7-3,NA,NA,TGTGCCAGCAGCTTAGCAGGTCGGCCCCATACGCAGTATTTT,CASSLAGRPHTQYF
TRBJ1-6,TRBV2,NA,TRBD1,TGTGCCAGCAGGGGGGGACAGGGGTATTCACCCCTCCACTTT,CASRGGQGYSPLHF
TRBJ2-2,TRBV6-5,few,TRBD1,TGTGCCAGCAGACCACAGGGGTTTAACACCGGGGAGCTGTTTTTT,CASRPQGFNTGELFF
TRBJ2-1,TRBV9,NA,NA,NA,CASSVGAGAAPGFF
TRBJ2-6,TRBV18,NA,NA,TGTGCCAGCTCACCAACCGGGGTGCCCCCTGGGGCCAACGTCCTGACTTTC,CASSPTGVPPGANVLTF
TRBJ2-3,TRBV3-1/TRBV3-2,NA,TRBD2,TGTGCCAGCAGCCTGACTAGCGGGAGTTCAGATACGCAGTATTTT,CASSLTSGSSDTQYF
TRBJ2-1,TRBV11-2,NA,NA,TGTGCCAGCAGCTACACCTCCGGGAGTGAGCAGTTCTTC,CASSYTSGSEQFF
TRBJ2-3,TRBV2,few,NA,TGTGCCAGCAGTGGTGAGGGCGGCACAGATACGCAGTATTTT,CASSGEGGTDTQYF
TRBJ2-7,TRBV6-2/TRBV6-3,NA,TRBD1,TGTGCCAGCAGTTACCGGGGACAGGGCAGCGACGAGCAGTACTTC,CASSYRGQGSDEQYF
TRBJ2-2,TRBV4-1,NA,NA,TGCGCCAGCAGCCTTCTGGTAGGGGGGAACACCGGGGAGCTGTTTTTT,CASSLLVGGNTGELFF
TRBJ1-2,TRBV6-6,NA,TRBD1,TGTGCCAGCAGTTCCTACGATACAGGGGGTACGGGCTACACCTTC,CASSSYDTGGTGYTF
TRBJ1-1,TRBV30,NA,NA,TGTGCCTGGAGTGTAGGGGGGAACACTGAAGCTTTCTTT,CAWSVGGNTEAFF
TRBJ2-1,TRBV27,NA,NA,TGTGCCAGCACCCGCGCGGGTTGGGCCTACAATGAGCAGTTCTTC,CASTRAGWAYNEQFF
TRBJ1-2,TRBV6-2/TRBV6-3,NA,NA,TGTGCCAGCAGCCCATCGCCCGACACCAACCGCTATGGCTACACCTTC,CASSPSPDTNRYGYTF
TRBJ1-5,TRBV9,NA,NA,TGTGCCAGCAGCGTAGAAGGGGGGGACCAGCCCCAGCATTTT,CASSVEGGDQPQHF
TRBJ1-1,TRBV5-1,NA,NA,TGCGCCAGCAGCTCGTCAGGGGTGGCTGAAGCTTTCTTT,CASSSSGVAEAFF
TRBJ2-7,TRBV29-1,few,TRBD2,TGCAGCGTCGACTCGCGGGGGGCAGGGTTATACTTC,CSVDSRGAGLYF
TRBJ2-2,TRBV18,NA,NA,TGTGCCAGCTCACCAAGGTCGCGACAACTGAACACCGGGGAGCTGTTTTTT,CASSPRSRQLNTGELFF
TRBJ2-4,TRBV4-1,NA,TRBD1,TGCGCCAGCAGCGGACAGGGGGTCAAAAACATTCAGTACTTC,CASSGQGVKNIQYF
TRBJ2-1,TRBV6-6,NA,TRBD1,TGTGCCAGCAGTAGTAAGGGGGCTAGCTACAATGAGCAGTTCTTC,CASSSKGASYNEQFF
TRBJ2-2,TRBV2,NA,TRBD1,TGTGCCAGCAGTCGGGACAGGGGGCAAGGCGGGGAGCTGTTTTTT,CASSRDRGQGGELFF
TRBJ2-3,TRBV19,once,NA,TGTGCCAGTAGTATCGGACAGTTGAGAGATACGCAGTATTTT,CASSIGQLRDTQYF
TRBJ2-7,TRBV2,NA,NA,TGTGCCAGCAGTGAGCGGGACACGCGGGGGTATTACGAGCAGTACTTC,CASSERDTRGYYEQYF
TRBJ2-7,TRBV7-6,NA,NA,TGTGCCAGCAGCGAGGAATACGAGCAGTACTTC,CASSEEYEQYF
TRBJ2-3,TRBV5-4,NA,TRBD2,TGTGCCAGCAGCTTGGCGGGCTCTAGCGGGTTCCTTAGCACAGATACGCAGTATTTT,CASSLAGSSGFLSTDTQYF
TRBJ2-3,TRBV5-1,NA,TRBD2,TGCGCCAGCACCCCTCTAGCGGGAGGTCAGGGGGGTACGCAGTATTTT,CASTPLAGGQGGTQYF
TRBJ1-6,TRBV30,NA,TRBD1,TGTGCCTGGAGTCCACCTTGGGGGACAGAAAATTCACCCCTCCACTTT,CAWSPPWGTENSPLHF
TRBJ1-1,TRBV19,NA,TRBD1,TGTGCCAGTACCCCCAGGGACAGGGGATCCCCTGAAGCTTTCTTT,CASTPRDRGSPEAFF
TRBJ1-3,TRBV2,NA,NA,TGTGCCAGCAGTGGAGGTGGAACCTCTGGAAACACCATATATTTT,CASSGGGTSGNTIYF